This is a list of T cell receptor beta chains from one sample in a study of T cells in Graves' hyperthyroidism and ophthalmopathy. TCRdb recomputed calls from the multiplex PCR reads with MiXCR, one row per CDR3 protein. This sample has about 400,000 distinct CDR3 sequences, with roughly an eighth found just once. Specimen: blood. The receptors here all came from a young woman with Graves' hyperthyroidism. Each CDR3 is given with its conserved first and last residue. A D gene is named only where the DNA matches it firmly. Clone size is given for some rows only: seen once, a few or many times, or a class if the clone is expanded.

v_gene	d_gene	j_gene	abundance	CDR3nt	CDR3aa
TRBV6-1	TRBD1	TRBJ2-7	many	TGTGCCAGCACATCGGGACAGGCCTACGAGCAGTACTTC	CASTSGQAYEQYF
TRBV29-1	TRBD2	TRBJ2-1	.	TGCAGCGACGGGACTAGCGGCAATGAGCAGTTCTTC	CSDGTSGNEQFF
TRBV6-1	.	TRBJ1-3	.	TGTGCCAGTGGGTTTGGAGGGATGAGGAACACCATATATTTT	CASGFGGMRNTIYF
TRBV28	.	TRBJ1-2	many	TGTGCCAGCAGTTTAGTGGGTGGGGGAAACTATGGCTACACCTTC	CASSLVGGGNYGYTF
TRBV7-2	TRBD1	TRBJ2-5	.	TGTGCCAGCAGCCTGGACAGGGAGAATAAAGAGACCCAGTACTTC	CASSLDRENKETQYF
TRBV12-3/TRBV12-4	.	TRBJ1-4	many	TGTGCCAGCACCACCTCCAGGGGAGCGGATGAAAAACTGTTTTTT	CASTTSRGADEKLFF
TRBV5-1	TRBD1	TRBJ1-4	many	TGCGCCAGCAGCTTGGAGGGACAGGGGTATGAAAAACTGTTTTTT	CASSLEGQGYEKLFF
TRBV7-9	TRBD1	TRBJ1-1	few	TGTGCCAGCACCCATGGGACAGGGCCCGGAGCTGAAGCTTTCTTT	CASTHGTGPGAEAFF
TRBV12-3/TRBV12-4	.	TRBJ1-1	many	TGTGCCAGTGGGAGGGAAGTGAACACTGAAGCTTTCTTT	CASGREVNTEAFF
TRBV3-1	TRBD2	TRBJ2-1	many	TGTGCCAGCAGCCAGGGACTAGCTTCCGATGAGCAGTTCTTC	CASSQGLASDEQFF
TRBV18	.	TRBJ1-1	many	TGTGCCAGCTCACCCACAGGGAAGACGAACACTGAAGCTTTCTTT	CASSPTGKTNTEAFF
TRBV6-7	.	TRBJ2-7	many	TGTGCCAGCAGTTACTCAAGATCCTACTCCTACGAGCAGTACTTC	CASSYSRSYSYEQYF
TRBV12-3/TRBV12-4	.	TRBJ1-1	many	TGTGCCAGCTGCAGGGGTTTCTATATGAACACTGAAGCTTTCTTT	CASCRGFYMNTEAFF
TRBV11-3	.	TRBJ1-1	.	TGTGCCAGCAGTGCGGGACCTAGGCGTGAAGCTTTCTTT	CASSAGPRREAFF
TRBV13	.	TRBJ1-1	many	TGTGCCAGCAGCTTGGGGGGCTTCGCCACTGAAGCTTTCTTT	CASSLGGFATEAFF
TRBV6-1	.	TRBJ2-1	.	TGTGCCATCACCGAGCGGAACTCCTACAATGAGCAGTTCTTC	CAITERNSYNEQFF
TRBV18	.	TRBJ2-7	few	TGTGCCAGCTCACCAGAAAAAGTGGGCTATTTCTACGAGCAGTACTTC	CASSPEKVGYFYEQYF
TRBV4-1	.	TRBJ2-5	few	TGCGCCAGCAGCCAAGAGGAGGGCCCGGGTACCCAGTACTTC	CASSQEEGPGTQYF
TRBV5-1	TRBD2	TRBJ2-3	few	TGCGCCAGCAAAACTCGGGGGACTAGCGCAGATACGCAGTATTTT	CASKTRGTSADTQYF
TRBV2	.	TRBJ2-7	many	TGTGCCAGCAGTGGTCAGGGTAGTACCTACGAGCAGTACTTC	CASSGQGSTYEQYF
TRBV7-9	.	TRBJ2-7	few	TGTGCCAGCAGCTCCGCACAGGTCCTCTCCTACGAGCAGTACTTC	CASSSAQVLSYEQYF
TRBV27	.	TRBJ1-1	few	TGTGCCAGCAGTTTAGTAGTGGGCACTGAAGCTTTCTTT	CASSLVVGTEAFF
TRBV25-1	TRBD1	TRBJ1-5	few	TGTGCCAGCAACAAGACAGGGTTCAGCAATCAGCCCCAGCATTTT	CASNKTGFSNQPQHF
TRBV28	.	TRBJ1-6	.	TGTGCCAGCACAGGCCCCAGCTCCTATATTTCACCCCTCCACTTT	CASTGPSSYISPLHF